The T cell receptor beta chain under discussion was sequenced for a study of blood T cell repertoires in COVID-19. In the study overall: The samples span acute and convalescent COVID-19 from the United States, Italy and Spain. The cDNA or gDNA used as material had been derived from T cells, B-cell-depleted T cells, or PBMCs.

Deletions cut 7 bases from V and 2 bases from J, with 18 bases between. From germline, CDR1 is MGHDK and CDR2 SYGVNS. The length of the CDR3 is 15 residues. Authors' methods: Cell counts per sample came from amplifying reference gene primers. Profiled with immunoSEQ multiplex PCR; TCRdb holds only in-frame clones, not every one. From that table come the V and J calls and clone size; the DNA was used to work out D and trimming. The sample includes under 200,000 clones, 85% to 90% of them seen just once. The receptor was isolated from a man aged 18-30 years with active or convalescent COVID-19. The sample was peripheral blood. This rearrangement joins TRBV25-1 to TRBJ2-7; possible D gene TRBD2, 5 bases. CDR3 sequence reads: CASTQHPEEAYEQYF. The CDR3, as DNA: TGTGCCAGCACCCAGCACCCCGAGGAGGCCTACGAGCAGTACTTC.